This T cell receptor (beta chain) was observed in a study of OX40 agonist ivuxolimab in advanced cancers. Background on the study: Partial responses occurred in Three dose-escalation patients, one with hepatocellular carcinoma and two with cutaneous melanoma.

Data came from immunoSEQ multiplex PCR; TCRdb stores just in-frame clones and leaves some out. The data show around 65,000 clones, about 91% seen once. Germline-derived CDR1 and CDR2 are SGHTA and FQGNSA. The V and J ends lost 5 bases and 1 base respectively, with 15 bases between them. The CDR3 length is 15 residues. The TCR comes from an adult with an advanced solid tumor such as melanoma, head and neck, liver or kidney cancer. The sample here was CD4+ or CD8+ T cells sorted from blood, taken in a trial of the OX40 agonist ivuxolimab. The chain has TRBV7-2 and TRBJ2-7; D is possibly TRBD1 (6 bases). CDR3 in amino acids: CASSQDSSSSYEQYF. The CDR3 nucleotides are TGTGCCAGCAGCCAGGACAGCTCCTCGTCCTACGAGCAGTACTTC. Supplemented by reference TRBV7-2 and TRBJ2-7, the full variable domain reads GAGVSQSPSNKVTEKGKDVELRCDPISGHTALYWYRQSLGQGLEFLIYFQGNSAPDKSGLPSDRFSAERTGGSVSTLTIQRTQQEDSAVYLCASSQDSSSSYEQYFGPGTRLTVT.